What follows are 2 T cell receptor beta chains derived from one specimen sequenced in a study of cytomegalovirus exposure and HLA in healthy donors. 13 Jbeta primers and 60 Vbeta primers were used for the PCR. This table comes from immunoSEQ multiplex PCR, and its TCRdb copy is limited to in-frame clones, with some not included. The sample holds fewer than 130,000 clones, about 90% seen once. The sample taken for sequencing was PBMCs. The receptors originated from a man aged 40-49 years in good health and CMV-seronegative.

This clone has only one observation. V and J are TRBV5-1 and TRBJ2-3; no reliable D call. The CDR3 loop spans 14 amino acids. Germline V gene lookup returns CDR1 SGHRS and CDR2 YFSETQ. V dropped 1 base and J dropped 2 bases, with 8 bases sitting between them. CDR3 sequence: CASSLLYPTDTQYF. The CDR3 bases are TGCGCCAGCAGCTTGTTATATCCCACAGATACGCAGTATTTT.

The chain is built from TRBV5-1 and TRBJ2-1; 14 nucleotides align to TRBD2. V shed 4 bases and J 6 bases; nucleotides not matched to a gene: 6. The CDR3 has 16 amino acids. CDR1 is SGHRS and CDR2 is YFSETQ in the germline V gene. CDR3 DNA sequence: TGCGCCAGCAGCCTGGGGGGACTAGCGGGGGCCAATGAGCAGTTCTTC. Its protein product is CASSLGGLAGANEQFF.